These T cell receptor beta chains were read from a single sample in a study of early T cells in non-severe SARS-CoV-2 infection. A single record per CDR3 protein comes from TCRdb applying MiXCR to the 5' RACE reads. The data show 90,000 to 130,000 distinct CDR3 sequences, over 10% seen once. The source was whole blood, collected at baseline. Receptors were obtained from an adult who was a healthcare worker with PCR-confirmed SARS-CoV-2 infection or an uninfected control (not recorded which). Each CDR3 is given with its conserved first and last residue. Fields, in order: J gene, V gene, clone size, D gene, CDR3 DNA, CDR3 protein. A D gene is named only where the DNA matches it firmly. The listing skips clone size in some rows; elsewhere it reads once, few, many or a size class.

TRBJ1-3	TRBV6-5	few	NA	TGTGCCAGCAGTTACAATTTACCTGGAAACACCATATATTTT	CASSYNLPGNTIYF
TRBJ1-1	TRBV4-2	NA	NA	TGTGCCAGCAGCCAAGATTTTACAGGGAAGGAGAACACTGAAGCTTTCTTT	CASSQDFTGKENTEAFF
TRBJ2-3	TRBV5-1	NA	NA	TGCGCCAGCAGCCCCCCGGACCCGGAGTGGGATACGCAGTATTTT	CASSPPDPEWDTQYF
TRBJ2-2	TRBV29-1	NA	NA	TGCAGCGTTTACAGATCCCTGACGGACACCGGGGAGCTGTTTTTT	CSVYRSLTDTGELFF
TRBJ2-7	TRBV11-2	NA	TRBD1	TGTGCCAGCAGCTTAGCGGCAGGGGGCTTACCCGAGCAGTACTTC	CASSLAAGGLPEQYF
TRBJ1-3	TRBV2	few	NA	TGTGCCAGCAGTGCCGACAGGCCCGGAAACACCATATATTTT	CASSADRPGNTIYF
TRBJ2-2	TRBV5-1	NA	NA	TGCGCCAGCAGCTTGTATGGAAGCACCGGGGAGCTGTTTTTT	CASSLYGSTGELFF
TRBJ1-3	TRBV9	NA	NA	TGTGCCAGCAGCAAGGGGTCTGGAAACACCATATATTTT	CASSKGSGNTIYF
TRBJ2-2	TRBV7-9	NA	NA	TGTGCCAGCAGCTTAGGGGCTGGGACCGGGGAGCTGTTTTTT	CASSLGAGTGELFF
TRBJ2-3	TRBV20-1	many	TRBD2	TGCAGTGCTAGAGATTGGGGAGCGGGAACAGATACGCAGTATTTT	CSARDWGAGTDTQYF
TRBJ1-2	TRBV20-1	once	NA	TGCAGTGCTCGGGTACTATATGGCTACACCTTC	CSARVLYGYTF
TRBJ2-1	TRBV29-1	many	NA	TGCAGCGTTGATTTGACAGAGGCGGATGAGCAGTTCTTC	CSVDLTEADEQFF
TRBJ1-1	TRBV9	many	NA	TGTGCCAGCCAAGGAGGGGAGAACACTGAAGCTTTCTTT	CASQGGENTEAFF
TRBJ1-5	TRBV10-3	NA	NA	TGTGCCATGGGCGGGCAGCTCAATCAGCCCCAGCATTTT	CAMGGQLNQPQHF
TRBJ2-1	TRBV29-1	few	NA	TGCAGCGTTGTCCATCAAGGCTCCTACAATGAGCAGTTCTTC	CSVVHQGSYNEQFF
TRBJ1-1	TRBV7-3	few	NA	TGTGCCAGCAGCCCGGGGGCGACTAATGAAGCTTTCTTT	CASSPGATNEAFF